This T cell receptor beta chain was recovered during a study of T cells after yellow fever vaccination. TCRdb used MiXCR to reprocess the 5' RACE reads, holding one entry per CDR3 protein. In the table there are over 45,000 distinct CDR3 sequences, about 5.2% of which are singletons. Trimming cost V 3 bases and J 5 bases, with 7 bases left between them. The CDR3 contains 13 residues. Per the germline V gene, CDR1 is MNHEY and CDR2 is SVGAGI. Study-level points and caveats: Abundant clonotypes from the bulk population could have been carried over as contaminants into FACS-sorted repertoires.

This clonotype was counted ten times or more. The V call is TRBV6-5, the J call TRBJ2-2; D is ambiguous. The material was PBMCs, either bulk or a sorted T-cell subset (CD4+, CD8+, memory, or dextramer-sorted; not recorded which), obtained on the day of the yellow fever booster vaccination. The receptor was derived from a man aged 18 to 29 who received the YFV17D yellow fever vaccine. The CDR3 DNA sequence: TGTGCCAGCAGTTATCTCGGAACCGGGGAGCTGTTTTTT. Translated: CASSYLGTGELFF.